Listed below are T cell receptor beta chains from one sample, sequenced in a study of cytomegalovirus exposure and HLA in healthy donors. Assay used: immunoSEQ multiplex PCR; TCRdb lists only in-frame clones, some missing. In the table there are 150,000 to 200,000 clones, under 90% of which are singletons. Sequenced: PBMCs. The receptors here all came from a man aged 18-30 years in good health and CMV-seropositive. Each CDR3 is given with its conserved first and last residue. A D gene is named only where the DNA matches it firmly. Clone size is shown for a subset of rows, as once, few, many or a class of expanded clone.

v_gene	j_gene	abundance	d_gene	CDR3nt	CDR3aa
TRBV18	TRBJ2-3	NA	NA	TGTGCCAGCTCCGAGGACTACCTAAGCACAGATACGCAGTATTTT	CASSEDYLSTDTQYF
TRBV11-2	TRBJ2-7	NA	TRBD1	TGTGCCAGCAGCGTAACCTGGGCAGGGGGCGACGAGCAGTACTTC	CASSVTWAGGDEQYF
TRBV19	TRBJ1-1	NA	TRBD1	TGTGCCAGTAGTATCGGACAGGCTAACACTGAAGCTTTCTTT	CASSIGQANTEAFF
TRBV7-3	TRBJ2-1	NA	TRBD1	TGTGCCAGCAGCCTGACAGGGCACAATGAGCAGTTCTTC	CASSLTGHNEQFF
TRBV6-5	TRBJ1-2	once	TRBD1	TGTGCCAGCAGTAGGCCCGGGGACAGTCTTTATGGCTACACCTTC	CASSRPGDSLYGYTF
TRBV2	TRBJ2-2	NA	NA	TGTGCCAGCAGTGAACGGATCCCGAGAAGCCGGGGAAGAACCGGGGAGCTGTTTTTT	CASSERIPRSRGRTGELFF
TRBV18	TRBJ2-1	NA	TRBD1	TGTGCCAGCTCATTAAGGGGGCGCGGAGGCAATGAGCAGTTCTTC	CASSLRGRGGNEQFF
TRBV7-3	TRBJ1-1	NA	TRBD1	TGTGCCAGCAGCTCAGGGGACAGCTCGACTGAAGCTTTCTTT	CASSSGDSSTEAFF
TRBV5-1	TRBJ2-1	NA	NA	TGCGCCAGCAGCCCGACAGCTTTCTCCTACAATGAGCAGTTCTTC	CASSPTAFSYNEQFF
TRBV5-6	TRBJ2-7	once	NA	TGTGCCAGCAGCTTGGGATTTGCGGATACCGTATCTTTTACCTACGAGCAGTACTTC	CASSLGFADTVSFTYEQYF
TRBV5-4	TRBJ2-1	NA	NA	TGTGCCAGCAGCTTGCTGATGAGCTCCTACAATGAGCAGTTCTTC	CASSLLMSSYNEQFF
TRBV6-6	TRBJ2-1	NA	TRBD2	TGTGCCAGCAGTTACTCGCCGACTAGCGGGGGGCATGAGCAGTTCTTC	CASSYSPTSGGHEQFF
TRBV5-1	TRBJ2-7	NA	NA	TGCGCCAGCAGCTTGGGAAGACAGCCCGAGCAGTACTTC	CASSLGRQPEQYF
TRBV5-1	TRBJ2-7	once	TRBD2	TGCGCCTTCCAGGAGGATAGCGGGAGTAGTAGCGAGCAGTACTTC	CAFQEDSGSSSEQYF
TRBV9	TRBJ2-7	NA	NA	TGTGCCAGCAGCGTAGGGTCAGGGGTTGACGAGCAGTACTTC	CASSVGSGVDEQYF
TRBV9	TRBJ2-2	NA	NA	TGTGCCAGCACCCTACGGGGAAGTAAGGACACCGGGGAGCTGTTTTTT	CASTLRGSKDTGELFF
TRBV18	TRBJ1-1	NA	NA	TGTGCCAGCTCACCTCCAAGGACAATTTTGAACACTGAAGCTTTCTTT	CASSPPRTILNTEAFF
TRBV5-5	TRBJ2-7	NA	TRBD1	TGTGCCAGCGGTGGTCCCTGGGACAGGGTCAACGAGCAGTACTTC	CASGGPWDRVNEQYF
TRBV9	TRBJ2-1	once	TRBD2	TGTGCCAGCAGCTCCCGCCGGGGGGGACTAGGTTACAATGAGCAGTTCTTC	CASSSRRGGLGYNEQFF
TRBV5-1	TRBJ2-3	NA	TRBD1	TGCGCCAGCAGCTTTAAAGGGGGCACTACAGATACGCAGTATTTT	CASSFKGGTTDTQYF
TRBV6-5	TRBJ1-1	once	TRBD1	TGTGCCAGCAGTTACGGGACAGGGGGCTTCACTGAAGCTTTCTTT	CASSYGTGGFTEAFF
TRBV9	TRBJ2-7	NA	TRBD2	TGTGCCAGCAGCAGATCCGGGACTAGCGGATACGAGCAGTACTTC	CASSRSGTSGYEQYF
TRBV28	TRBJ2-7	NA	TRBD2	TGTGCCAGCAGTTGGACTAGCGGGGCCTACGAGCAGTACTTC	CASSWTSGAYEQYF
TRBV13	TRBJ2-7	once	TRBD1	TGTGCCAGCAGCAGACAGGGTTGGAGCTACGAGCAGTACTTC	CASSRQGWSYEQYF
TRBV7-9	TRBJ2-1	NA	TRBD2	TGTGCCAGCAGCTTATCGACTAGCACGAGTGAGCAGTTCTTC	CASSLSTSTSEQFF
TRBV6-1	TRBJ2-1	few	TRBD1	TGTGCCAGCGGAGCCGGGACAGGGATCGATGAGCAGTTCTTC	CASGAGTGIDEQFF
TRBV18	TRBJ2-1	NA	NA	TGTGCCAGCTCACCGAAGGTCTTGGACTTCCTGAGCTCCTACAATGAGCAGTTCTTC	CASSPKVLDFLSSYNEQFF
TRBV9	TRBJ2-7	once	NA	TGTGCCAGCAGCGTAGGTCTGGGACAAAACTACGAGCAGTACTTC	CASSVGLGQNYEQYF
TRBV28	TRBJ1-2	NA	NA	TGTGCCAGCAGTTTAAGGACACTGGGCTACACCTTC	CASSLRTLGYTF
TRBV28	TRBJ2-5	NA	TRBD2	TGTGCCAGCAGTTGGGCTAGCGGCCCCCAAGAGACCCAGTACTTC	CASSWASGPQETQYF
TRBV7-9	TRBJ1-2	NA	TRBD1	TGTGCCAGCAGCCCAGGGGGCCGCAGGAATGGCTACACCTTC	CASSPGGRRNGYTF
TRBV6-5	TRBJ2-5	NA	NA	TGTGCCAGCAGTTTGGGACTCCAAGAGACCCAGTACTTC	CASSLGLQETQYF
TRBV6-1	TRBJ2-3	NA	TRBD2	TGTGCCAGCATTTTTAGCGGGAGGCCTGATACGCAGTATTTT	CASIFSGRPDTQYF
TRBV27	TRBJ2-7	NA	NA	TGTGCCAGCAGTCCGGGCGAGCAGTACTTC	CASSPGEQYF
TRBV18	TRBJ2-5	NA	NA	TGTGCCAGCTCACCCCGGGAAACCAAAGAGACCCAGTACTTC	CASSPRETKETQYF
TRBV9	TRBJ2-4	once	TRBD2	TGTGCCAGCAGCCGAGGCCGACTAGCGGGAGAAGGAAACATTCAGTACTTC	CASSRGRLAGEGNIQYF
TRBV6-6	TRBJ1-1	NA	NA	TGTGCCAGCAGCCTAGGAGGTCAGTGGGGTAACAATGAAGCTTTCTTT	CASSLGGQWGNNEAFF
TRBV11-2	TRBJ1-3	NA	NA	TGTGCCAGCAGCTTAGATCAAGGACGGCGGGTCACCATATATTTT	CASSLDQGRRVTIYF
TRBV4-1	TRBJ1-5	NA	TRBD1	TGCGCCAGCAGCCAAGTGACAGGGGGAACAAATCAGCCCCAGCATTTT	CASSQVTGGTNQPQHF
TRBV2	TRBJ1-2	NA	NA	TGTGCCAGCAGGCGGACAGTAGCTAACTATGGCTACACCTTC	CASRRTVANYGYTF
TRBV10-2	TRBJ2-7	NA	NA	TGCGCCAGCAGTGAGGTAGACGAGCAGTACTTC	CASSEVDEQYF
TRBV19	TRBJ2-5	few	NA	TGTGCCAGTAGTGACAGGTCAGGTGAGACCCAGTACTTC	CASSDRSGETQYF
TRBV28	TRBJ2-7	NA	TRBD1	TGTGCCAGCAGTTTAGGGACAGGGGTTGGAACGGGGGAGCAGTACTTC	CASSLGTGVGTGEQYF
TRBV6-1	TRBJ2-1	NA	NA	TGTGCCAGCAGTGAAACTTTACCTACGGGAGTATTTAACAATGAGCAGTTCTTC	CASSETLPTGVFNNEQFF
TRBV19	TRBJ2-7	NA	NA	TGTGCCAGTCGCCGAACAGGGCAGTACGAGCAGTACTTC	CASRRTGQYEQYF